The sample holds one count of the clone carrying this T cell receptor (beta chain). This entry belongs to a study of blood T cell repertoires in COVID-19. The germline V gene encodes CDR1 SGHRS and CDR2 YFSETQ. The CDR3 consists of 15 residues. V lost 0 bases to trimming and J lost 7 bases; unmatched junction nucleotides: 3. Profiled with immunoSEQ multiplex PCR; TCRdb holds only in-frame clones, not every one. The sample has 100,000 to 150,000 clones; approximately 87% are singletons. The chain is built from TRBV5-1 and TRBJ2-1; TRBD1 aligns across 11 bases. The receptor's source is a man in his 70s who had recovered from COVID-19. Sequencing was carried out using peripheral blood. In nucleotides, the CDR3 is TGCGCCAGCAGCTTGGTGGACAGGGGGCTTAATGAGCAGTTCTTC. It translates to CASSLVDRGLNEQFF.